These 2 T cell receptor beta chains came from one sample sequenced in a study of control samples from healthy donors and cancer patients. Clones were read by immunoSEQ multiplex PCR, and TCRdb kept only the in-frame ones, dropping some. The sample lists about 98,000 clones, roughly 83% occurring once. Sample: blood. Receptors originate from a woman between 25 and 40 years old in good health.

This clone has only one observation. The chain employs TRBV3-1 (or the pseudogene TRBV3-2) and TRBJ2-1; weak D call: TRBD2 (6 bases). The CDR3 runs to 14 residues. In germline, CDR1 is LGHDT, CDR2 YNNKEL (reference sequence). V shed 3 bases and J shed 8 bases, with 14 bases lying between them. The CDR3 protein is CASSQRGAGDEQFF. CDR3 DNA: TGTGCCAGCAGCCAGCGGGGAGCCGGCGATGAGCAGTTCTTC.

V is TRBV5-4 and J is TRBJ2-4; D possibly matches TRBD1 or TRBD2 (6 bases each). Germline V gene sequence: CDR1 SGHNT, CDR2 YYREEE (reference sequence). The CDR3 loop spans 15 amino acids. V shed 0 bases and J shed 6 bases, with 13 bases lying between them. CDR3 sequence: CASSLAGKGGNIQYF. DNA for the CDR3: TGTGCCAGCAGCTTGGCCGGTAAGGGGGGAAACATTCAGTACTTC.